This T cell receptor (beta chain) is from a study of blood T cells in healthy people across ages. Peripheral blood from each donor was collected in a volume of 9.5 to 10 milliliters. Ten or more counts support this clonotype. Trimming left V 5 bases short and J 1 base short, with 9 bases between. The germline CDR1 and CDR2 sequences are MNHEY and SVGAGI. There are 13 residues in the CDR3. A sample-barcoded 5' primer and a J-beta primer mix were used in a second PCR of roughly 6 to 11 cycles. TCRdb analysed the 5' RACE reads with MiXCR anew, one entry per CDR3 protein. The sample holds some 1.8 million distinct CDR3 sequences, about 39% seen once.

The sequenced sample consisted of blood. J is TRBJ2-7 and V is TRBV6-5; D tentatively fits TRBD1 or TRBD2 (5 bases each). The receptor's source is a human donor in good health. The CDR3: CASSIRESYEQYF. CDR3 sequence (DNA): TGTGCCAGCAGTATCAGGGAGTCCTACGAGCAGTACTTC.